These T cell receptor beta chains were read from a single sample in a study of neurological immune-mediated disorders. From the 5' RACE reads, TCRdb called clonotypes with MiXCR, one entry per CDR3 protein. The sample shows around 61,000 distinct CDR3 sequences, roughly 5% of them seen only once. Sequences were obtained from PBMCs. The receptor source for this set is a human donor with multiple sclerosis. The donor label of this sample is uncertain. CDR3s include the opening cysteine and the closing phenylalanine or tryptophan.

len	v_gene	j_gene	CDR3aa
12	TRBV29-1	TRBJ1-2	CSVATGVYGYTF
14	TRBV20-1	TRBJ1-3	CSATLGTAGNTIYF
12	TRBV2	TRBJ2-2	CASSAGPGELFF
15	TRBV5-1	TRBJ2-1	CASSLGGTGLNEQFF
16	TRBV6-5	TRBJ2-6	CASSSTVNSGANVLTF
15	TRBV20-1	TRBJ2-3	CSARDPRTSTDTQYF
13	TRBV20-1	TRBJ2-7	CSAVVSGAYEQYF
14	TRBV6-1	TRBJ1-5	CASSEAWGYQPQHF
16	TRBV6-5	TRBJ1-6	CASSYGRARGNSPLHF
13	TRBV9	TRBJ2-1	CASSLRGDNEQFF
19	TRBV5-1	TRBJ2-1	CASSFGFHQRGDPYNEQFF
15	TRBV4-2	TRBJ1-3	CASSQEQRSGNTIYF
15	TRBV5-1	TRBJ2-7	CASSLGGVTPYEQYF
16	TRBV20-1	TRBJ2-1	CSARIPAGRGNNEQFF
13	TRBV24-1	TRBJ1-1	CATSGQANTEAFF
15	TRBV9	TRBJ1-2	CASSVVTSPIYGYTF
19	TRBV20-1	TRBJ2-6	CSARDRSPRGVTGANVLTF
12	TRBV6-1	TRBJ1-2	CASRLRDYGYTF
12	TRBV20-1	TRBJ1-1	CSARRAGTEAFF
14	TRBV5-1	TRBJ2-1	CASSTTSGLYEQFF
17	TRBV7-3	TRBJ2-1	CASSSRSGGGGYNEQFF
14	TRBV19	TRBJ1-2	CASSTIWDLYGYTF
13	TRBV14	TRBJ1-1	CASSLTGSTEAFF
12	TRBV7-8	TRBJ2-3	CASSRYTDTQYF
14	TRBV13	TRBJ2-1	CASSLGVTYNEQFF
15	TRBV3-1	TRBJ1-2	CASSQDLASNYGYTF
18	TRBV5-1	TRBJ1-2	CASSLTTPRASSNYGYTF
13	TRBV4-2	TRBJ2-7	CASSQEWAYEQYF
17	TRBV5-1	TRBJ1-1	CASSGRTGAALNTEAFF
17	TRBV6-5	TRBJ2-1	CASSYSSGLSSYNEQFF
14	TRBV3-1	TRBJ1-5	CASSQLVSNQPQHF
15	TRBV7-6	TRBJ2-7	CASSGSGAWSDEQYF
17	TRBV7-6	TRBJ2-1	CASSLVAGATSYNEQFF
12	TRBV7-2	TRBJ1-1	CASSRRGVEAFF
14	TRBV6-5	TRBJ2-7	CASRRQGIGYEQYF
15	TRBV7-8	TRBJ2-3	CASSSRWLSTDTQYF
16	TRBV5-5	TRBJ1-6	CASSSLSQGYNSPLHF
13	TRBV20-1	TRBJ2-1	CSAPSGGNNEQFF
13	TRBV11-2	TRBJ1-5	CASCRGRGQPQHF
15	TRBV5-1	TRBJ1-5	CASSLGDYSNQPQHF
15	TRBV11-2	TRBJ1-1	CASSSWTGGKTEAFF
13	TRBV14	TRBJ1-1	CASSHGLNTEAFF
16	TRBV5-1	TRBJ2-5	CASSLGPEGAGETQYF
14	TRBV10-3	TRBJ2-2	CAGGLAVNTGELFF
16	TRBV5-1	TRBJ2-1	CASSAIRGAVRNEQFF
19	TRBV7-8	TRBJ1-4	CASSRIGQGRESTNEKLFF
15	TRBV4-1	TRBJ2-1	CASSQEDRPLGEQFF
14	TRBV7-6	TRBJ2-7	CASSLDSSIDEQYF
17	TRBV3-1	TRBJ1-1	CASSHETPTGVNTEAFF
14	TRBV5-1	TRBJ1-6	CASRATGENSPLHF
14	TRBV4-1	TRBJ1-1	CASSQDLGTYEAFF
14	TRBV14	TRBJ1-1	CASSHLGTGTEAFF